This T cell receptor beta chain appears in the sequencing data of a study of blood T cells in healthy people across ages. A J-beta primer mix and a sample-barcoded 5' primer were used in a second PCR of roughly 7 to 12 cycles. Every cDNA molecule carried a tag from a template-switch adaptor bearing 12 random nucleotides. From the 5' RACE reads, TCRdb called clonotypes with MiXCR, one entry per CDR3 protein. This sample yields fewer than 2,000,000 distinct CDR3 sequences, of which 35% to 50% are seen a single time; roughly 24% belongs to the top ten. As for this clonotype: No antigen is known for it.

General study results and limits: Aged donors had fewer naive CD4+ cells and lower diversity than long-lived donors. Diversity of TCR beta per million T cells declined in a roughly linear way with age.

This CDR3 has 14 residues. The germline V gene encodes CDR1 DFQATT and CDR2 SNEGSKA (reference sequence). V was clipped by 6 bases and J by 2 bases, with 14 bases between them. V usage is TRBV20-1 and J usage is TRBJ2-1; perhaps D is TRBD1 or TRBD2 (7 bases each). The sequencing sample was made of blood. This TCR derives from a human donor in good health. CDR3 sequence reads: CSARGEGPYNEQFF. The CDR3 DNA reads as TGCAGTGCCAGGGGGGAGGGCCCCTACAATGAGCAGTTCTTC.